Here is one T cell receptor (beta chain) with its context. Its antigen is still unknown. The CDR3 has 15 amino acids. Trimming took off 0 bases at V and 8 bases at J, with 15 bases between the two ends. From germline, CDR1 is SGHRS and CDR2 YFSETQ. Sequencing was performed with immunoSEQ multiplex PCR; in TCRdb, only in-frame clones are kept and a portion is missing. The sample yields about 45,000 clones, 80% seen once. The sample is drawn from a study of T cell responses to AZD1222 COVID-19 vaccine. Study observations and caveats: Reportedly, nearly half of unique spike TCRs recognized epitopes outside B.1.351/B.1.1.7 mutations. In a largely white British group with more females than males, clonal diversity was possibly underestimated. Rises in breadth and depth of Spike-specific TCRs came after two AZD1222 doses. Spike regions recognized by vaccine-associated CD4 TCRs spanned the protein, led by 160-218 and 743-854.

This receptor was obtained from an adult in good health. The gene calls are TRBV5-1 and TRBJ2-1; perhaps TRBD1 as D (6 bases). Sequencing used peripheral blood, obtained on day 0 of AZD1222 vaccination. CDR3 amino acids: CASSLDRAAVDEQFF. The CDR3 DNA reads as TGCGCCAGCAGCTTGGACAGGGCAGCGGTCGATGAGCAGTTCTTC. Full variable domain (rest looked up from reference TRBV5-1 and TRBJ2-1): KAGVTQTPRYLIKTRGQQVTLSCSPISGHRSVSWYQQTPGQGLQFLFEYFSETQRNKGNFPGRFSGRQFSNSRSEMNVSTLELGDSALYLCASSLDRAAVDEQFFGPGTRLTVL.